This T cell receptor beta chain originates from a study of shared clonotypes between healthy human individuals. Study-wide context: The donor group consisted of two women and a few men, aged 18 to 49.

All donors qualified as healthy HIV-negative adults and had experienced no recent acute infections or vaccinations. The length of the CDR3 is 12 residues. Germline-derived CDR1 and CDR2 are SNHLY and FYNNEI. Trimming stripped 5 bases from V and 4 bases from J, with 8 bases between. Broader study findings: Clonotype sharing among donors likely depends on sequencing depth.

The method was immunoSEQ multiplex PCR; TCRdb's version includes in-frame clones alone and lacks a portion of them. The sample lists approximately 500,000 clones, over 70% occurring once. Concerning this clone: What it recognizes is unknown.

The chain links TRBV2 to TRBJ1-2; no firm D call. The sequencing input was PBMCs. This sequence was found in a woman aged 40 to 55 in good health. Some clones in this sample may be carry-over from other donors' samples. The CDR3 DNA reads as TGTGCCAGCAGTCCTCCGGGCTATGGCTACACCTTC. Translating gives CASSPPGYGYTF. The full variable domain, rest sourced from reference TRBV2 and TRBJ1-2, is EPEVTQTPSHQVTQMGQEVILRCVPISNHLYFYWYRQILGQKVEFLVSFYNNEISEKSEIFDDQFSVERPDGSNFTLKIRSTKLEDSAMYFCASSPPGYGYTFGSGTRLTVV.